This T cell receptor (beta chain) stems from a study of CD8 T cells in Susac syndrome. The RNA, about 0.45 to 1 ug, was put through reverse transcription using random hexamers. A single record per CDR3 protein comes from TCRdb applying MiXCR to the immunoSEQ multiplex PCR reads. This table holds 75,000 to 100,000 distinct CDR3 sequences, roughly 94% found once. This CDR3 is 12 amino acids long. CDR1 is DFQATT, CDR2 SNEGSKA, per germline (reference sequence). V lost 0 bases, J lost 7 bases, and 9 bases lay in between. Source material: CD8+ T cells from PBMCs. The source is a human donor with Susac syndrome. The chain joins TRBV20-1 to TRBJ1-1, with a weak D call TRBD1 (6 bases). CDR3 sequence reads: CSARDTGNEAFF. The CDR3 DNA follows: TGCAGTGCTAGAGATACAGGGAATGAAGCTTTCTTT.